This is a list of T cell receptor beta chains from one sample in a study of cytomegalovirus exposure and HLA in healthy donors. The assay was immunoSEQ multiplex PCR, and TCRdb's table has in-frame clones only and misses some. This table has about 220,000 clones, approximately 80% appearing once. The sequenced material came from PBMCs. The receptors originated from a woman under 40 in good health and CMV-seropositive. Each CDR3 is given with its conserved first and last residue. The D gene is left open where the match is weak. The size entry is marked missing in some rows and otherwise reads once, few, many or a size class.

J gene,V gene,D gene,clone size,CDR3 protein,CDR3 DNA
TRBJ1-1,TRBV5-6,-,once,CASSLQNTEAFF,TGTGCCAGCAGCTTACAGAACACTGAAGCTTTCTTT
TRBJ2-2,TRBV30,TRBD2,-,CAWKLAGGPPELFF,TGTGCCTGGAAACTAGCGGGAGGACCACCGGAGCTGTTTTTT
TRBJ2-3,TRBV29-1,TRBD2,-,CSSDGGSLGDTQYF,TGCAGCTCCGACGGCGGGAGCTTAGGAGATACGCAGTATTTT
TRBJ1-2,TRBV5-4,-,-,CASSLAGVDYGYTF,TGTGCCAGCAGCTTGGCAGGGGTTGACTATGGCTACACCTTC
TRBJ2-7,TRBV11-2,TRBD2,-,CASSQGLAGDLSYEQYF,TGTGCCAGCAGCCAGGGACTAGCGGGAGACCTCTCCTACGAGCAGTACTTC
TRBJ1-1,TRBV11-2,TRBD1,-,CASSATGITEAFF,TGTGCCAGCAGCGCGACAGGGATCACTGAAGCTTTCTTT
TRBJ2-3,TRBV11-3,TRBD2,-,CASSARLAGQDTQYF,TGTGCCAGCAGCGCGAGGCTAGCGGGACAAGATACGCAGTATTTT
TRBJ1-1,TRBV2,TRBD1,-,CASSAFYRGRVMNTEAFF,TGTGCCAGCAGTGCCTTTTACAGGGGGAGGGTAATGAACACTGAAGCTTTCTTT
TRBJ2-5,TRBV7-9,-,-,CASSGLVVEETQYF,TGTGCCAGCAGCGGATTAGTTGTAGAGGAGACCCAGTACTTC
TRBJ2-5,TRBV5-1,-,-,CASSLEGQLQETQYF,TGCGCCAGCAGCTTGGAGGGCCAGCTCCAAGAGACCCAGTACTTC
TRBJ1-2,TRBV6-1,TRBD1,-,CASSEGDSDGYTF,TGTGCCAGCAGTGAAGGGGACAGCGATGGCTACACCTTC
TRBJ2-7,TRBV9,-,-,CASSRNQYYEQYF,TGTGCCAGCTCCCGTAATCAATACTACGAGCAGTACTTC
TRBJ2-2,TRBV28,TRBD2,once,CASRSHSREGNTGELFF,TGTGCCAGCAGGTCCCATAGTAGGGAGGGGAACACCGGGGAGCTGTTTTTT
TRBJ2-1,TRBV10-3,TRBD2,-,CAITSGREGEQFF,TGTGCCATCACTAGCGGGAGGGAGGGTGAGCAGTTCTTC
TRBJ2-5,TRBV27,-,-,CASSFRGPRGETQYF,TGTGCCAGCAGTTTTCGGGGTCCTAGAGGAGAGACCCAGTACTTC
TRBJ1-5,TRBV10-1,TRBD1,-,CASNGTEHFGGNQPQHF,TGCGCCAGCAACGGGACAGAACATTTTGGGGGCAATCAGCCCCAGCATTTT
TRBJ2-7,TRBV7-2,-,-,CASSFWQGYEQYF,TGTGCCAGCAGCTTTTGGCAAGGTTACGAGCAGTACTTC
TRBJ1-1,TRBV25-1,-,-,CASSPGGMNTEAFF,TGTGCCAGCAGTCCGGGGGGGATGAACACTGAAGCTTTCTTT
TRBJ2-1,TRBV5-4,TRBD2,-,CASRLRTSAYNEQFF,TGTGCCAGCCGCCTCCGGACTAGCGCCTACAATGAGCAGTTCTTC
TRBJ2-4,TRBV18,-,-,CASSPGEGKNIQYF,TGTGCCAGCTCACCAGGTGAGGGGAAAAACATTCAGTACTTC
TRBJ1-3,TRBV4-1,-,-,CASSPVERGSSGNTIYF,TGCGCCAGCAGCCCTGTGGAGAGGGGCAGCTCTGGAAACACCATATATTTT
TRBJ2-7,TRBV19,-,-,CASSLGGHTYEQYF,TGTGCCAGTAGTTTAGGGGGACATACCTACGAGCAGTACTTC
TRBJ1-1,TRBV7-3,-,-,CASSSGPRSGTEAFF,TGTGCCAGCAGCTCCGGACCGAGAAGTGGGACTGAAGCTTTCTTT
TRBJ2-1,TRBV7-2,-,few,CASSLASSSSSYNEQFF,TGTGCCAGCAGCTTAGCGTCGTCCTCGAGCTCCTACAATGAGCAGTTCTTC
TRBJ1-4,TRBV30,-,-,CAWSEAGTQEKLFF,TGTGCCTGGAGTGAGGCGGGGACTCAGGAAAAACTGTTTTTT